Described below is a single T cell receptor beta chain sequence and its context. This sample stems from a study of T cell responses to AZD1222 COVID-19 vaccine. Using immunoSEQ multiplex PCR, the repertoire was profiled, and TCRdb retains in-frame clones only, with some absent. The sample lists some 99,000 clones, around 87% seen once, with about 4.5% in the top ten. V lost 8 bases to trimming and J lost 3 bases, with 14 bases between them. This CDR3 is built from 13 residues. Germline loops: CDR1 MDHEN, CDR2 SYDVKM. Second-dose groups at about 4 or about 12 weeks were pooled. The sequence came from an adult who received the AZD1222 COVID-19 vaccine. The V gene is TRBV28, the J gene TRBJ2-7; D call uncertain. This specimen was peripheral blood, taken 28 days after the second AZD1222 dose. This CDR3 reads CASFSNNDYEQYF. As DNA, the CDR3 is TGTGCCAGCTTTTCAAATAATGACTACGAGCAGTACTTC. Supplemented by reference TRBV28 and TRBJ2-7, the full variable domain reads DVKVTQSSRYLVKRTGEKVFLECVQDMDHENMFWYRQDPGLGLRLIYFSYDVKMKEKGDIPEGYSVSREKKERFSLILESASTNQTSMYLCASFSNNDYEQYFGPGTRLTVT.